This T cell receptor beta chain is from a study of vaccination and CD4 T cells after COVID-19. The CDR3 extends over 17 amino acids. Germline-derived CDR1 and CDR2 are SGDLS and YYNGEE. V was pared by 5 bases and J by 2 bases, with 10 bases of the junction left unmatched. Scientists ran DNA taken from cultured CD4+ T cells through the Oncomine TCR Beta short-read assay for sequencing. MiXCR, applied by TCRdb to the PCR reads, yields one record per CDR3 protein. The sample includes some 14,000 distinct CDR3 sequences, 20% to 30% of them seen just once. Treatment denoted: 10-day PBMC culture with coronavirus spike peptide pools or control peptides (ViraFEST assay). Expanded clonotypes were found by TCR sequencing after peptide-pool stimulation (ViraFEST). As to this clonotype: Its antigen is currently unknown.

The chain has TRBV9 and TRBJ2-2; 9 bases map to TRBD2. The receptor was isolated from a human donor who had recovered from COVID-19. The source was CD4+ T cells from blood, cultured in vitro, collected after SARS-CoV-2 vaccination. This CDR3 reads CASRATETSGNTGELFF. In DNA, the CDR3 is TGTGCCAGCAGGGCTACTGAGACTAGCGGCAACACCGGGGAGCTGTTTTTT.